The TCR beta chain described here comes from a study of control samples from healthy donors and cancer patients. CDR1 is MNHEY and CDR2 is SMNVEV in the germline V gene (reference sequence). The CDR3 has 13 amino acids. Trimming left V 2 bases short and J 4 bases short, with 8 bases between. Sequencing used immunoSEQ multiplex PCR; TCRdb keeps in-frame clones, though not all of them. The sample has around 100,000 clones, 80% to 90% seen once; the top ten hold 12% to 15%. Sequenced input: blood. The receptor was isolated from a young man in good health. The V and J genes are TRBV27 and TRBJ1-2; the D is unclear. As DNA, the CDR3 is TGTGCCAGCAGTTTACGAGGGTTCTATGGCTACACCTTC. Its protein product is CASSLRGFYGYTF.